This is a list of T cell receptor beta chains from one sample in a study of vaccination effects on CD4 cells after COVID-19. Sequenced by immunoSEQ multiplex PCR; TCRdb stores in-frame clones only, minus some. The table lists 23,000 or so clones, about three quarters of them singletons, with roughly 12% in the top ten. These receptors have no identified antigens. Sample: CD4+ T cells from PBMCs cultured with HCoV-229E spike peptides, taken before COVID-19 vaccination. The receptor source for this set is a human donor who received a COVID-19 vaccine. CDR3s include the opening cysteine and the closing phenylalanine or tryptophan. A row's size may be missing; if present it is once, few, many or a size class.

>TRBV6-1|15|TRBJ2-3|-
CASSTGQDLGGTQYF
>TRBV5-4|15|TRBJ2-1|-
CASSLVGGSNNEQFF
>TRBV18|15|TRBJ1-5|-
CASSPPGTVNQPQHF
>TRBV7-8|13|TRBJ2-5|-
CASSLAQRETQYF
>TRBV3-1/TRBV3-2|13|TRBJ2-7|-
CASRKGQKYEQYF
>TRBV6-1|14|TRBJ2-1|-
CASSEQAAKNEQFF
>TRBV24-1|11|TRBJ2-1|-
CATSDSARQFF
>TRBV19|15|TRBJ2-1|-
CASRAGTSGILGQFF
>TRBV5-1|15|TRBJ1-3|-
CASSPTGMGGNTIYF
>TRBV5-1|14|TRBJ2-2|-
CASSGRTGTGELFF
>TRBV5-8|15|TRBJ1-3|-
CASSLDGDSGNTIYF
>TRBV27|16|TRBJ2-1|-
CASSLYSDRAYNEQFF
>TRBV6-4|14|TRBJ1-2|few
CASNLGGANYGYTF
>TRBV13|14|TRBJ2-5|-
CASSLERDGETQYF
>TRBV3-1/TRBV3-2|14|TRBJ2-7|-
CASSRGDGLYEQYF
>TRBV10-3|15|TRBJ2-2|-
CAITAGTDTTGELFF
>TRBV24-1|14|TRBJ1-5|-
CATSAGSSNQPQHF
>TRBV29-1|17|TRBJ1-4|-
CSEKSGQVYDVGEKLFF
>TRBV10-2|13|TRBJ1-6|-
CASSDQGNSPLHF
>TRBV12-5|15|TRBJ2-1|-
CASGAGTGPYNEQFF
>TRBV2|14|TRBJ2-5|-
CARGATSGSETQYF
>TRBV12-3/TRBV12-4|13|TRBJ2-7|-
CASSRPQAYEQYF
>TRBV27|15|TRBJ1-5|-
CASSFTGVSNQPQHF
>TRBV10-2|16|TRBJ2-3|-
CASSDRLAGSADTQYF
>TRBV4-2|16|TRBJ1-4|-
CASSPGNSATNEKLFF
>TRBV6-5|15|TRBJ2-2|-
CASIFVRTSTGELFF
>TRBV5-1|11|TRBJ2-7|-
CASSSNYEQYF
>TRBV6-5|12|TRBJ1-1|-
CASLGGYTEAFF
>TRBV5-8|17|TRBJ1-6|-
CASADYMGGAYNSPLHF
>TRBV10-1|13|TRBJ2-1|-
CASSSGQNNEQFF
>TRBV9|15|TRBJ1-1|few
CASSVVGAVNTEAFF
>TRBV4-2|16|TRBJ2-1|-
CASSQDRGFGAHEQFF
>TRBV21-1|15|TRBJ2-1|once
CASSQTGQGAGEQFF
>TRBV11-3|15|TRBJ2-3|-
CASSYRTGFGDTQYF
>TRBV18|13|TRBJ1-2|-
CASSPGQEHGYTF
>TRBV7-7|14|TRBJ2-1|-
CASSLELAGGEQFF
>TRBV5-1|16|TRBJ1-4|-
CASSLGGTPNNEKLFF
>TRBV30|15|TRBJ1-4|-
CAWKRGPATNEKLFF
>TRBV18|15|TRBJ2-3|-
CASSRPGQGIDTQYF
>TRBV7-6|16|TRBJ1-2|-
CASSFRTGGDLDGYTF
>TRBV29-1|14|TRBJ1-1|-
CSVVRLMSPAEAFF
>TRBV19|17|TRBJ2-4|-
CASSIARTQAAKNIQYF
>TRBV19|14|TRBJ1-2|-
CASSPDRAHYGYTF
>TRBV4-1|14|TRBJ2-4|once
CASSYPLAKNIQYF
>TRBV2|15|TRBJ2-3|-
CASSGSSGSTDTQYF
>TRBV3-1/TRBV3-2|14|TRBJ2-5|-
CASSQVAYQETQYF
>TRBV7-2|16|TRBJ2-7|few
CASSLGSGVTPYEQYF
>TRBV5-1|13|TRBJ1-2|-
CASGGVRDYGYTF
>TRBV19|14|TRBJ1-2|-
CASRRDPANYGYTF
>TRBV3-1/TRBV3-2|16|TRBJ2-7|-
CASSQEEGVRSYEQYF
>TRBV19|14|TRBJ2-7|-
CASSRGVGSYEQYF